These T cell receptor beta chains were read from a single sample in a study of cytomegalovirus exposure and HLA in healthy donors. Method: immunoSEQ multiplex PCR; TCRdb's copy keeps in-frame clones and lacks some. Of approximately 210,000 clones in the sample, around nine tenths were seen once. Material: PBMCs. The receptors originated from a woman under 30 in good health and CMV-seronegative. Both conserved end residues are part of each CDR3. Fields, in order: CDR3 protein, CDR3 DNA, D gene, J gene, clone size, V gene. The D gene is left open where the match is weak. The listing skips clone size in some rows; elsewhere it reads once, few, many or a size class.

CDR3: CASSQDVGMVSGELFF
DNA: TGCGCCAGCAGCCAAGATGTCGGGATGGTCTCCGGGGAGCTGTTTTTT
D: .
J: TRBJ2-2
size: .
V: TRBV4-1

CDR3: CASYSGRETYEQYF
DNA: TGTGCCAGTTATAGCGGGAGGGAGACCTACGAGCAGTACTTC
D: TRBD2
J: TRBJ2-7
size: .
V: TRBV28

CDR3: CASSTTGQGAYEQYF
DNA: TGTGCCAGCAGTACTACCGGACAGGGGGCTTACGAGCAGTACTTC
D: TRBD1
J: TRBJ2-7
size: .
V: TRBV28

CDR3: CASSPTPGGATQYF
DNA: TGTGCCAGCAGCCCAACCCCGGGGGGGGCGACCCAGTACTTC
D: TRBD2
J: TRBJ2-5
size: .
V: TRBV9

CDR3: CASRPGGRGGRNYGYTF
DNA: TGCGCCAGCAGACCCGGGGGGAGGGGTGGGCGAAACTATGGCTACACCTTC
D: .
J: TRBJ1-2
size: .
V: TRBV5-1

CDR3: CASSFGTGSYEQYF
DNA: TGTGCCAGCAGTTTCGGGACAGGGTCCTACGAGCAGTACTTC
D: TRBD1
J: TRBJ2-7
size: .
V: TRBV6-6

CDR3: CASSLTGLGETQYF
DNA: TGTGCCAGTAGCCTCACAGGTCTTGGGGAGACCCAGTACTTC
D: .
J: TRBJ2-5
size: .
V: TRBV19

CDR3: CASRSGTEYEQYF
DNA: TGTGCCAGCAGGAGCGGGACCGAGTACGAGCAGTACTTC
D: TRBD2
J: TRBJ2-7
size: .
V: TRBV13

CDR3: CASSFGGNYGYTF
DNA: TGCGCCAGCAGCTTCGGCGGGAACTATGGCTACACCTTC
D: .
J: TRBJ1-2
size: .
V: TRBV5-1

CDR3: CASSLDGTGEAFF
DNA: TGTGCCAGCAGCTTAGATGGGACAGGGGAGGCTTTCTTT
D: TRBD1
J: TRBJ1-1
size: .
V: TRBV7-2

CDR3: CASSLGTGEAEKLFF
DNA: TGTGCCAGCAGCTTGGGGACAGGGGAGGCCGAAAAACTGTTTTTT
D: TRBD1
J: TRBJ1-4
size: .
V: TRBV7-9

CDR3: CAISESTGFGYTF
DNA: TGTGCCATCAGTGAGTCGACAGGATTTGGCTACACCTTC
D: .
J: TRBJ1-2
size: .
V: TRBV10-3

CDR3: CASSQDGTIPVRGYTF
DNA: TGTGCCAGCAGCCAAGACGGAACTATCCCTGTTAGAGGCTACACCTTC
D: .
J: TRBJ1-2
size: once
V: TRBV14

CDR3: CASSEATGYNQPQHF
DNA: TGTGCCAGCAGTGAAGCGACAGGGTACAATCAGCCCCAGCATTTT
D: TRBD1
J: TRBJ1-5
size: .
V: TRBV6-1

CDR3: CASSFSDSPSYEQYF
DNA: TGTGCCAGCAGTTTCTCGGACTCACCTTCCTACGAGCAGTACTTC
D: .
J: TRBJ2-7
size: .
V: TRBV28

CDR3: CASSPLSRTSGESYEQYF
DNA: TGTGCCAGCAGCCCGCTCTCTAGGACTAGCGGGGAGTCCTACGAGCAGTACTTC
D: TRBD2
J: TRBJ2-7
size: .
V: TRBV11-2

CDR3: CASSLNRVYEQYF
DNA: TGTGCCAGCAGCCTTAACAGGGTCTACGAGCAGTACTTC
D: .
J: TRBJ2-7
size: .
V: TRBV7-8

CDR3: CASSYSFRGREAFF
DNA: TGTGCCAGCAGTTACTCGTTCAGGGGGCGAGAAGCTTTCTTT
D: TRBD1
J: TRBJ1-1
size: .
V: TRBV6-5

CDR3: CASSLGGTESGRAYNEQFF
DNA: TGTGCCAGCAGCTTGGGCGGGACCGAAAGCGGGAGGGCCTACAATGAGCAGTTCTTC
D: TRBD2
J: TRBJ2-1
size: .
V: TRBV5-6

CDR3: CASRPYRALYNEQFF
DNA: TGTGCCAGCAGGCCTTACAGGGCCCTATACAATGAGCAGTTCTTC
D: .
J: TRBJ2-1
size: .
V: TRBV7-2

CDR3: CASSLTGLNQPQHF
DNA: TGTGCCAGCAGCCTAACAGGGTTGAATCAGCCCCAGCATTTT
D: .
J: TRBJ1-5
size: .
V: TRBV28

CDR3: CASSVTGDEQFF
DNA: TGTGCCAGCAGCGTGACAGGAGATGAGCAGTTCTTC
D: .
J: TRBJ2-1
size: .
V: TRBV2

CDR3: CASSVDGRPAGKQYF
DNA: TGTGCCAGCAGCGTAGATGGACGGCCGGCGGGGAAGCAGTACTTC
D: .
J: TRBJ2-7
size: many
V: TRBV9

CDR3: CASLLPGQSTSGEQYF
DNA: TGTGCCAGTCTCTTACCTGGACAGTCGACTTCGGGTGAGCAGTACTTC
D: .
J: TRBJ2-7
size: .
V: TRBV28

CDR3: CASSLSGKNTEAFF
DNA: TGTGCCAGCAGTTTGTCAGGGAAGAACACTGAAGCTTTCTTT
D: .
J: TRBJ1-1
size: once
V: TRBV28

CDR3: CASSYSGVNEKLFF
DNA: TGTGCCAGCAGTTACTCCGGTGTTAATGAAAAACTGTTTTTT
D: .
J: TRBJ1-4
size: .
V: TRBV6-5

CDR3: CSAGTGRDTQYF
DNA: TGCAGCGCGGGGACAGGCCGGGATACGCAGTATTTT
D: TRBD1
J: TRBJ2-3
size: .
V: TRBV29-1

CDR3: CASRLAGLANEQYF
DNA: TGTGCCAGCAGGTTAGCCGGGCTAGCGAACGAGCAGTACTTC
D: .
J: TRBJ2-7
size: once
V: TRBV28

CDR3: CASSSPGTGHSYEQYF
DNA: TGTGCCAGCAGCAGCCCCGGGACAGGGCATTCCTACGAGCAGTACTTC
D: TRBD1
J: TRBJ2-7
size: .
V: TRBV28

CDR3: CATSRDSFSEQYF
DNA: TGTGCCACCAGCAGGGACTCCTTCTCCGAGCAGTACTTC
D: .
J: TRBJ2-7
size: .
V: TRBV15

CDR3: CSVRGPIRTQYF
DNA: TGCAGCGTCAGGGGTCCGATCCGGACCCAGTACTTC
D: .
J: TRBJ2-5
size: .
V: TRBV29-1

CDR3: CATAGTANTGELFF
DNA: TGTGCCACCGCAGGGACAGCGAACACCGGGGAGCTGTTTTTT
D: TRBD1
J: TRBJ2-2
size: .
V: TRBV7-9

CDR3: CAISETGTEQYF
DNA: TGTGCCATCAGTGAAACAGGGACGGAGCAGTACTTC
D: .
J: TRBJ2-7
size: .
V: TRBV10-3

CDR3: CASSSHTGVDTQYF
DNA: TGTGCCAGCAGCAGCCACACAGGGGTCGATACGCAGTATTTT
D: TRBD1
J: TRBJ2-3
size: once
V: TRBV16

CDR3: CASSRDVGKGLAGLQETQYF
DNA: TGTGCCAGCAGCAGGGACGTCGGAAAGGGACTAGCGGGCCTCCAAGAGACCCAGTACTTC
D: .
J: TRBJ2-5
size: .
V: TRBV21-1